A selection of T cell receptor beta chains follows, all from one sample in a study of blood T cells in healthy people across ages. TCRdb re-analysed the 5' RACE reads in MiXCR, keeping a single row per CDR3 protein. Of about 1.5 million distinct CDR3 sequences in the sample, about 42% were seen once. The sequencing input was blood. Receptor source: a woman under 30 in good health. The CDR3 runs from the conserved cysteine through the conserved F or W. Each record gives: V gene, CDR3 length, clone size, D gene, J gene, CDR3 protein, CDR3 DNA. A D gene is named only where the DNA matches it firmly. Where a row states a size, it is once, few, many or the class of an expanded clone; other rows omit it.

TRBV29-1	14	few	-	TRBJ2-3	CSATSEGGTDTQYF	TGCAGCGCAACCTCGGAGGGGGGCACAGATACGCAGTATTTT
TRBV4-3	15	-	-	TRBJ1-1	CASSQDLRGYTEAFF	TGCGCCAGCAGCCAAGATCTTAGGGGATACACTGAAGCTTTCTTT
TRBV27	13	-	-	TRBJ2-1	CASSFGVGNEQFF	TGTGCCAGCAGTTTCGGAGTCGGCAATGAGCAGTTCTTC
TRBV4-1	15	-	-	TRBJ2-7	CASSQPRGAVYEQYF	TGCGCCAGCAGCCAACCGAGGGGGGCAGTCTACGAGCAGTACTTC
TRBV29-1	10	-	-	TRBJ1-3	CSASRNTIYF	TGCAGCGCCTCACGAAACACCATATATTTT
TRBV7-9	12	-	-	TRBJ1-2	CASSLTADGYTF	TGCGCCAGCAGCCTGACCGCCGATGGCTACACCTTC
TRBV6-2/TRBV6-3	13	-	-	TRBJ2-1	CASSYSNLDEQFF	TGTGCCAGCAGTTACTCGAACCTCGATGAGCAGTTCTTC
TRBV2	15	few	TRBD2	TRBJ2-5	CASWNPLAAQETQYF	TGTGCCAGCTGGAACCCACTAGCGGCGCAAGAGACCCAGTACTTC
TRBV9	14	-	-	TRBJ2-7	CASSVGAGVNEQYF	TGTGCCAGCAGCGTAGGGGCAGGGGTGAATGAGCAGTACTTC
TRBV10-3	14	few	-	TRBJ1-1	CAISAHQENTEAFF	TGTGCCATCAGTGCTCACCAAGAGAACACTGAAGCTTTCTTT
TRBV4-3	15	few	-	TRBJ2-3	CASSQDRVLTDTQYF	TGCGCCAGCAGCCAAGATAGGGTTCTAACAGATACGCAGTATTTT
TRBV6-5	15	-	-	TRBJ2-7	CASSQRSQGGHEQYF	TGTGCCAGCAGCCAACGGAGTCAGGGAGGTCACGAGCAGTACTTC
TRBV27	15	-	TRBD1	TRBJ1-2	CASSSVQGRDYGYTF	TGTGCCAGCAGTTCCGTACAGGGGAGGGACTATGGCTACACCTTC
TRBV13	15	-	TRBD2	TRBJ2-1	CASSLDWGGYNEQFF	TGTGCCAGCAGCTTAGATTGGGGGGGATACAATGAGCAGTTCTTC
TRBV7-2	13	-	-	TRBJ1-5	CASSSIRHQPQHF	TGTGCCAGCAGCTCGATCAGGCATCAGCCCCAGCATTTT
TRBV4-1	14	few	-	TRBJ1-6	CASSQVGDNSPLHF	TGCGCCAGCAGCCAGGTCGGCGATAATTCACCCCTCCACTTT
TRBV6-2/TRBV6-3	12	-	TRBD1	TRBJ1-1	CATGQGRTEAFF	TGTGCCACTGGACAGGGTCGGACTGAAGCTTTCTTT
TRBV12-3/TRBV12-4	14	-	-	TRBJ1-5	CASSLWTTDQPQHF	TGTGCCAGCAGTTTGTGGACAACCGATCAGCCCCAGCATTTT
TRBV12-3/TRBV12-4	15	-	TRBD1	TRBJ2-2	CASSRRTGGTGELFF	TGTGCCAGCTCCCGACGGACAGGGGGCACCGGGGAGCTGTTTTTT
TRBV7-2	14	-	-	TRBJ1-5	CASSLGHYNQPQHF	TGTGCCAGCAGCTTAGGGCACTACAATCAGCCCCAGCATTTT
TRBV6-5	13	-	-	TRBJ1-1	CASSYPTGTEAFF	TGTGCCAGCAGTTACCCGACAGGCACTGAAGCTTTCTTT
TRBV12-3/TRBV12-4	15	-	-	TRBJ2-1	CASSPSWRGHGEQFF	TGTGCCAGCAGCCCCTCGTGGAGGGGGCACGGTGAGCAGTTCTTC
TRBV7-2	14	many	TRBD1	TRBJ1-2	CASSLPTGDYGYTF	TGTGCCAGCAGCTTACCAACAGGGGACTATGGCTACACCTTC
TRBV27	14	-	-	TRBJ2-1	CASSHSTGSNEQFF	TGTGCCAGCAGTCACTCCACAGGGTCCAATGAGCAGTTCTTC
TRBV5-1	14	many	TRBD1	TRBJ2-3	CASSGTGPSDTQYF	TGCGCCAGCAGTGGGACAGGGCCTTCAGATACGCAGTATTTT
TRBV12-3/TRBV12-4	14	few	-	TRBJ1-4	CASLERGFNEKLFF	TGTGCCAGCCTAGAACGTGGGTTTAATGAAAAACTGTTTTTT
TRBV25-1	14	few	TRBD1	TRBJ1-5	CASSENRGDQPQHF	TGTGCCAGCAGTGAGAACAGGGGGGATCAGCCCCAGCATTTT